Described below is a single T cell receptor beta chain sequence and its context. Its antigen is still unknown. Base quality data are lacking; no much larger clone is found one base away. The germline V gene yields SGDLS for CDR1 and YYNGEE for CDR2. The CDR3 covers 17 residues, taking in both the cysteine and the phenylalanine. This entry keeps only the CDR3 DNA: 51 bases, framed from base 1. The germline ends are 20 bases apart after V is trimmed by 1 base and J by 4 bases. The sample is drawn from a study of T cell changes during pregnancy in multiple sclerosis (dated by TCRdb to the late 2010s). For the study in its entirety: Changes in the T cell repertoire over the course of pregnancy were examined in this study in women with multiple sclerosis.

The receptor library was made with the immunoSEQ multiplex PCR assay. TCRdb retrieved this table from immuneACCESS and kept in-frame rearrangements only. Not all clones are present; in checked studies, unresolved V genes account for under half, and no reason is known for the remainder. The sample table holds 39,000 or so clones, of which less than 95% were seen once. Jointly, the top ten make up approximately 9.1% of the sample. Sequencing used CD8+ T cells from peripheral blood mononuclear cells, obtained in the first trimester of pregnancy. The sequence derives from a female donor with multiple sclerosis, enrolled in a pregnancy study. The sequence joins TRBV9 to TRBJ1-1; the D segment could be TRBD1, given 5 matching bases. The CDR3 region: CASSVSPIGASGTEAFF. The nucleotides read TGTGCCAGCAGCGTAAGCCCTATAGGGGCGTCGGGCACTGAAGCTTTCTTT.